The sequence of this T cell receptor (beta chain) was determined in a study of shared clonotypes between healthy human individuals. On the study more broadly: Contributing individuals were two females and three males aged 18 to 49. Every donor yielded three CD4 naive, three CD4 memory, two CD8 naive and one CD8 memory plate.

The naive CD8 fraction comprised CD45RO-negative cells positively selected for CCR7 and excluded terminally differentiated effector memory CD45RA+ cells. V dropped 4 bases and J dropped 0 bases, with 19 bases sitting between them. Germline V gene data show CDR1 as SGHVS and CDR2 as FQNEAQ. The CDR3 is made up of 18 amino acids. The run depth of the assay was deep. Several immunoSEQ 96-well plates shared each subset's DNA, each plate a replicate. This table comes from immunoSEQ multiplex PCR, and its TCRdb copy is limited to in-frame clones, with some not included. Of some 630,000 clones detected, about 96% appear once; the ten largest clones hold roughly 0.1%.

This rearrangement joins TRBV7-8 to TRBJ1-5; D possibly corresponds to TRBD1 (5 bases). The sequenced sample consisted of naive CD8+ T cells sorted from blood. The receptor was isolated from a woman in her 30s in good health. The CDR3 DNA reads TGTGCCAGCAGCTCTATGGGGCATAGGAGGGGTAGCAATCAGCCCCAGCATTTT. Residues: CASSSMGHRRGSNQPQHF.